The clone carrying this T cell receptor beta chain was counted at least ten times. This specimen comes from a study of T-cell memory formation after mild COVID-19. V was pared by 4 bases and J by 7 bases, with 4 bases of the junction left unmatched. Germline V lookup: CDR1 SGHTA, CDR2 FQGNSA. There are 15 residues in the CDR3. TCRdb processed the 5' RACE reads anew with MiXCR; each CDR3 protein has one entry. The repertoire has approximately 400,000 distinct CDR3 sequences, 20% to 30% of them found once; the top ten carry roughly 8.7%. The sample consisted of PBMCs or a T cell subset sorted from them (not recorded which). The chain is built from TRBV7-2 and TRBJ2-1, with TRBD2 identical over 13 bases. The clonotype was recovered from an adult woman who had mild COVID-19 (a few samples of this study predate the infection). Cell type and time point are not known. The CDR3 reads CASSYGLAGENEQFF. The CDR3 nucleotides read TGTGCCAGCAGCTATGGACTAGCGGGAGAAAATGAGCAGTTCTTC.